This TCR beta chain was sequenced during a study of intratumoral heterogeneity in liver cancer. Clones were read by immunoSEQ multiplex PCR, and TCRdb kept only the in-frame ones, dropping some. The sample has some 7,000 clones; 55% are singletons. Multiple geographically separated regions of the hepatocellular carcinoma nodule were sampled separately. The CDR3 loop spans 17 amino acids. Germline CDR1 and CDR2: SGHRS and YFSETQ. V was cut by 0 bases and J by 0 bases, with 12 bases left in between. The chain employs TRBV5-1 and TRBJ1-4; no definite D call. Specimen: tumor tissue, collected before any cancer treatment. This clonotype was sampled from a man aged 70 or older with hepatocellular carcinoma. The CDR3 is CASSLGLTRATNEKLFF. Here the CDR3 DNA reads TGCGCCAGCAGCTTGGGTCTCACGCGGGCAACTAATGAAAAACTGTTTTTT.